A single T cell receptor (beta chain) is shown here with its context. Antigen specificity is unknown. The sample originates from a study of response to subunit inactivated influenza vaccine. TCRdb independently ran MiXCR on the RT-PCR reads; one entry per CDR3 protein. The table includes 750,000 to 850,000 distinct CDR3 sequences, roughly 20% detected once. General study findings and limits: Few new T cells, the authors suggested, are recruited by each seasonal influenza vaccination.

Looked up from germline, CDR1 is LGHNA and CDR2 is YSLEER. The V gene end was trimmed by 0 bases and the J gene end by 9 bases; junction bases not matched to a gene: 10. The CDR3 spans 16 residues. Source: PBMCs from blood, taken about 5 days after vaccination. The TCR originated in a man between 45 and 60 years old who received an inactivated influenza vaccine. V and J are TRBV4-3 and TRBJ2-1, with 8 bases that match TRBD2. The CDR3 is CASSQDHIAGFGEQFF. CDR3 DNA: TGCGCCAGCAGCCAAGATCACATAGCGGGATTTGGTGAGCAGTTCTTC.